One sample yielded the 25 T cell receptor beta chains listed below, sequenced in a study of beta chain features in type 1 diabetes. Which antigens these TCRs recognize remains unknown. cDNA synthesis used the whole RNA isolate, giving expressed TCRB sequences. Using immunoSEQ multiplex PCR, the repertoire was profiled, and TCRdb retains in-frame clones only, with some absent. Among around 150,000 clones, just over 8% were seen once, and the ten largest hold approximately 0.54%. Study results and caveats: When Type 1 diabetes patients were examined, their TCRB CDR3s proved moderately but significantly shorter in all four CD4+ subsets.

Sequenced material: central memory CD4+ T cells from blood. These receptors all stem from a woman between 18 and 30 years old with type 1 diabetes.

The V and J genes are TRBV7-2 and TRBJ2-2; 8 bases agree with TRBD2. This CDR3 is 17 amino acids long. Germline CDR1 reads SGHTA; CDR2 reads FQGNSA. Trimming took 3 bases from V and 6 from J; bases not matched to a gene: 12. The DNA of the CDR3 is TGTGCCAGCAGCTTCTCGGGGGGGGGTTTTTTCCCCGGGGAGCTGTTTTTT. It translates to CASSFSGGGFFPGELFF.

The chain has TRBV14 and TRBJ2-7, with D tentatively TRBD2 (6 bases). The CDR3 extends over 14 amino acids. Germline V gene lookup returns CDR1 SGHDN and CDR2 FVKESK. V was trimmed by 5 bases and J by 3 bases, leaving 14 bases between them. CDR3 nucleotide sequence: TGTGCCAGCAGCATGGGAAGGGGAGGCTACGAGCAGTACTTC. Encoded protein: CASSMGRGGYEQYF.

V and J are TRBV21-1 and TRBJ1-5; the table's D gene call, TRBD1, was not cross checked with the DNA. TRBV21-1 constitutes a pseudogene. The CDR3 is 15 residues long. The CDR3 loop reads CASSERDRDDQPQHF. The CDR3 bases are TGTGCCAGCAGCGAACGGGACAGGGATGATCAGCCCCAGCATTTT.

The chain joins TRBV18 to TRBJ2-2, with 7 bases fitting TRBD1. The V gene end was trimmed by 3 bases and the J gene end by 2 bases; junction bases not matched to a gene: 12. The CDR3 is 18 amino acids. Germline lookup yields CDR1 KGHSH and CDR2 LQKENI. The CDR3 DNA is TGTGCCAGCTCACCTGACCGGACAGGATCCCAAAACACCGGGGAGCTGTTTTTT. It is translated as CASSPDRTGSQNTGELFF.

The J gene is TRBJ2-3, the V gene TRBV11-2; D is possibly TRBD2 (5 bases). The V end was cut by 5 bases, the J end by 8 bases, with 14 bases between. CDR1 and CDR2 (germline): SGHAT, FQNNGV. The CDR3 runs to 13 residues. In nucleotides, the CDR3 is TGTGCCAGCAGCCTTTATAGCGAGGCTACGCAGTATTTT. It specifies CASSLYSEATQYF.

In nucleotides, the CDR3 is TGTGCCAGCAGCGAGTCGGGAGGGGTGGGCACTGAAGCTTTCTTT. This translates into CASSESGGVGTEAFF. The J gene is TRBJ1-1, the V gene TRBV9; D is possibly TRBD1 (5 bases). The CDR3 is 15 amino acids. V lost 3 bases to trimming and J lost 4 bases, with 16 bases between them. Per the germline V gene, CDR1 is SGDLS and CDR2 is YYNGEE.

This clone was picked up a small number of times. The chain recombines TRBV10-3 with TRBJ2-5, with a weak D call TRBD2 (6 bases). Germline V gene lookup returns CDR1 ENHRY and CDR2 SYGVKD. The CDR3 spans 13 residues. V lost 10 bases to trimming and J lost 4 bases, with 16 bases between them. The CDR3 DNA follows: TGTGCCACCGTTGGAGGGCAGGGAGAGACCCAGTACTTC. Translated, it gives CATVGGQGETQYF.

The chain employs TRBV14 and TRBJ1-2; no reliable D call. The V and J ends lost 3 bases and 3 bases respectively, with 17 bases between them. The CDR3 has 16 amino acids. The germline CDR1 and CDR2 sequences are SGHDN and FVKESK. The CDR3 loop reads CASSQTGRVEYYGYTF. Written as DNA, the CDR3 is TGTGCCAGCAGCCAGACCGGGAGAGTCGAGTACTATGGCTACACCTTC.

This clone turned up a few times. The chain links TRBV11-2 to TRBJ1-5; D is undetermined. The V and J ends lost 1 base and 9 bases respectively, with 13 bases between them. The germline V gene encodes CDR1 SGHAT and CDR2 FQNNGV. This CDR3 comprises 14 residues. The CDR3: CASSLGAGGWPQHF. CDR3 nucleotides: TGTGCCAGCAGCTTAGGAGCAGGTGGATGGCCCCAGCATTTT.

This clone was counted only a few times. The DNA of the CDR3 is TGTGCCAGCAGCTTATCGACAGGGGAAGAGCAGTACTTC. Its translation: CASSLSTGEEQYF. The chain joins TRBV7-2 to TRBJ2-7; 8 bases agree with TRBD1. V was clipped by 2 bases and J by 7 bases; unmatched bases: 4. The CDR3 has 13 amino acids. The germline V gene has CDR1 SGHTA and CDR2 FQGNSA.

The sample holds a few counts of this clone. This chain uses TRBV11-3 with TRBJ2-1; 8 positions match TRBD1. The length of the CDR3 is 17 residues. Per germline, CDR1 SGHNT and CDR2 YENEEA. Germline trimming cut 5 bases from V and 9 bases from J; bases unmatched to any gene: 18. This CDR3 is CASSQGRTGTLSVEQFF. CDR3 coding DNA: TGTGCCAGCAGCCAGGGGAGGACAGGGACACTTTCGGTTGAGCAGTTCTTC.

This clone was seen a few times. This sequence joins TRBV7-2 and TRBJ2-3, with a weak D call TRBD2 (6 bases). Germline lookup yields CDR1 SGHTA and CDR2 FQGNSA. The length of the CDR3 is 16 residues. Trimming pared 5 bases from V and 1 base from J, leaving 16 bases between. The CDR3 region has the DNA TGTGCCAGCAGCCTGTGGGCGGGGTTCGGCACAGATACGCAGTATTTT. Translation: CASSLWAGFGTDTQYF.

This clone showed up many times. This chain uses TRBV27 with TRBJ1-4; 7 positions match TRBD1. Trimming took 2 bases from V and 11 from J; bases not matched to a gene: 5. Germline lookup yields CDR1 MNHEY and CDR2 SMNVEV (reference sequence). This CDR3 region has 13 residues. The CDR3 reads CASSLGQAGKLFF. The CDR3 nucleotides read TGTGCCAGCAGTTTAGGACAGGCGGGCAAACTGTTTTTT. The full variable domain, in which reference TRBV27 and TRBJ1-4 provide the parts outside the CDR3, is EAQVTQNPRYLITVTGKKLTVTCSQNMNHEYMSWYRQDPGLGLRQIYYSMNVEVTDKGDVPEGYKVSRKEKRNFPLILESPSPNQTSLYFCASSLGQAGKLFFGSGTQLSVL.

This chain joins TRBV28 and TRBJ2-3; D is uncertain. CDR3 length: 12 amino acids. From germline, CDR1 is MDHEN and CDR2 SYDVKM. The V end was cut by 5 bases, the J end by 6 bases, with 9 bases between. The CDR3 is CASSPQLDTQYF. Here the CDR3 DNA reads TGTGCCAGCAGTCCCCAATTGGATACGCAGTATTTT.

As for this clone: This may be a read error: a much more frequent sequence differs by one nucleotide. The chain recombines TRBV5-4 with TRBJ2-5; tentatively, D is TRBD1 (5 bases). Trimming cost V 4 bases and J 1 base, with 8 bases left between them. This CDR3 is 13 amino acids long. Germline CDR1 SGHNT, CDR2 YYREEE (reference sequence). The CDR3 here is CASSPDIQETQYF. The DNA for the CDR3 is TGTGCCAGCAGCCCGGACATCCAAGAGACCCAGTACTTC.

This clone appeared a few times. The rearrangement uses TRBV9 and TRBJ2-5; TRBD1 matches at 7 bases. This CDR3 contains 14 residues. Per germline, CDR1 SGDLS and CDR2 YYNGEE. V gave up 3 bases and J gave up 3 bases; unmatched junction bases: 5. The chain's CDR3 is CASSAGQLKETQYF. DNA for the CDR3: TGTGCCAGCAGCGCGGGACAGCTCAAAGAGACCCAGTACTTC.

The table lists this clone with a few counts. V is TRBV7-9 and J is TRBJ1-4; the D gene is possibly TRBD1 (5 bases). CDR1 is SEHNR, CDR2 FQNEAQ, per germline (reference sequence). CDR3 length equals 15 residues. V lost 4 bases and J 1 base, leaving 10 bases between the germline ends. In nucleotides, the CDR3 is TGTGCCAGCAGCTCACAGGCAGGAACTAATGAAAAACTGTTTTTT. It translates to CASSSQAGTNEKLFF.

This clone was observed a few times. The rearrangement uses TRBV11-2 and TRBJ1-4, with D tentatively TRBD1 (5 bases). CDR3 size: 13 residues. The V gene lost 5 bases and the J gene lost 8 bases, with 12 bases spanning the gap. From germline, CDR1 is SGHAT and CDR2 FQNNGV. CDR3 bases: TGTGCCAGCAGCCTGGGGTCAGGGGAAAAACTGTTTTTT. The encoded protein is CASSLGSGEKLFF.

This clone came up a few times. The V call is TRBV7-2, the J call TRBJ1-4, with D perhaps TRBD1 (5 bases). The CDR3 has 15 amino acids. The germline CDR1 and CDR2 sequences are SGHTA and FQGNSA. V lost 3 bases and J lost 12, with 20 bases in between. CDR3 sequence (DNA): TGTGCCAGCAGCTTGTCCGCGGGGGGAACTGAGGAACTGTTTTTT. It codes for CASSLSAGGTEELFF.

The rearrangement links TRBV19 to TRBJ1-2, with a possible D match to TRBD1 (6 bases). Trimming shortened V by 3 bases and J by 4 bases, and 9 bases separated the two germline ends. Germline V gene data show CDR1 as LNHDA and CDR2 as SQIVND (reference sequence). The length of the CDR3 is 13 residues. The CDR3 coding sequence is TGTGCCAGTAGTATCACAGGGTCCTATGGCTACACCTTC. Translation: CASSITGSYGYTF.

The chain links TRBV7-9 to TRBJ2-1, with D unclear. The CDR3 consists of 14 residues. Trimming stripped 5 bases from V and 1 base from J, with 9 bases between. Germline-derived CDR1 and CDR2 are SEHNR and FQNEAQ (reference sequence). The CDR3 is CASSLRGSYNEQFF. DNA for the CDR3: TGTGCCAGCAGCCTCCGAGGATCCTACAATGAGCAGTTCTTC.

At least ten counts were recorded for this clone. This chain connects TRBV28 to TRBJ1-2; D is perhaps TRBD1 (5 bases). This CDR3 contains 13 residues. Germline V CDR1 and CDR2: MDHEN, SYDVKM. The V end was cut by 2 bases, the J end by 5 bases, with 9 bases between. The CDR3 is CASSLLGEYGYTF. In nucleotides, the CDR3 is TGTGCCAGCAGTTTACTAGGGGAATATGGCTACACCTTC.

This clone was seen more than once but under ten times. CDR3 nucleotide sequence: TGTGCCAGCAGCAGTAGCGGAGAGGTCTACAATGAGCAGTTCTTC. Residues: CASSSSGEVYNEQFF. The genes are TRBV9 and TRBJ2-1; D perhaps matches TRBD2 (6 bases). The CDR3 runs 15 residues. The germline gives CDR1 SGDLS, CDR2 YYNGEE. With 4 bases removed from V and 3 bases from J, the gap between germline ends came to 14 bases.

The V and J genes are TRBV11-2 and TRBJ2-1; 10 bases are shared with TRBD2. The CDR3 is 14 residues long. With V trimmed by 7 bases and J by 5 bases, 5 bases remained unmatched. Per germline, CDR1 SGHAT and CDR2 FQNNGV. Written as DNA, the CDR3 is TGTGCCAGCACCCCAGCGGGGGGGGACAATGAGCAGTTCTTC. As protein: CASTPAGGDNEQFF.

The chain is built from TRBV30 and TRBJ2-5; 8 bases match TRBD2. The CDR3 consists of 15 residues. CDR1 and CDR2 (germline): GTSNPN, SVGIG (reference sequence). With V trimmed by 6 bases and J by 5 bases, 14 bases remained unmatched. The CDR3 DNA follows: TGTGCCTGCCACCCAGGCGGGAGGTTGATCGAGACCCAGTACTTC. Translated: CACHPGGRLIETQYF.